A single sample gave rise to the 2 T cell receptor beta chains below, sequenced in a study of blood T cell repertoires in COVID-19. Clones were read by immunoSEQ multiplex PCR, and TCRdb kept only the in-frame ones, dropping some. The sample lists roughly 250,000 clones; about 80% were seen once. The sequenced sample consisted of peripheral blood. The receptors derive from a man in his fifties or sixties with active or convalescent COVID-19.

The V and J genes are TRBV3-1 (or the pseudogene TRBV3-2) and TRBJ2-5, with 10 bases aligning to TRBD2. The J segment lost 5 bases and the V segment lost 4 bases, leaving 7 bases of the junction unmatched. The CDR3 has 15 amino acids. Per the germline V gene, CDR1 is LGHDT and CDR2 is YNNKEL (reference sequence). CDR3 bases: TGTGCCAGCAGCCCACCAGCGGGGGGGACGGAGACCCAGTACTTC. Protein sequence: CASSPPAGGTETQYF.

The rearrangement links TRBV11-2 to TRBJ2-7; 8 positions match TRBD1. The CDR3 sequence is 15 residues long. CDR1 and CDR2 (germline): SGHAT, FQNNGV. J was trimmed by 4 bases and V by 3 bases; bases with no gene match: 8. The CDR3 region has the DNA TGTGCCAGCAGCTTCCAGGGGGCAAATGGGTACGAGCAGTACTTC. Encoded protein: CASSFQGANGYEQYF.